Shown below are 24 T cell receptor beta chains from a single sample sequenced in a study of neurological immune-mediated disorders. TCRdb fed the 5' RACE reads into MiXCR, producing one record per CDR3 protein. The table shows about 80,000 distinct CDR3 sequences, with 9.4% occurring only once. The sequenced material came from PBMCs. Source of these receptors: a man aged 45-60 years in good health.

A few counts support this clonotype. The chain links TRBV3-1 to TRBJ1-5, with 10 bases fitting TRBD1. The germline gives CDR1 LGHDT, CDR2 YNNKEL (reference sequence). V shed 5 bases, J shed 4 bases, and the junction held 5 bases outside the gene matches. The CDR3 has 15 residues. The CDR3 protein is CASSNEGQGNQPQHF. The CDR3 DNA reads TGTGCCAGCAGCAATGAGGGACAGGGGAATCAGCCCCAGCATTTT. Combining the CDR3 with reference TRBV3-1 and TRBJ1-5 gives the whole variable domain DTAVSQTPKYLVTQMGNDKSIKCEQNLGHDTMYWYKQDSKKFLKIMFSYNNKELIINETVPNRFSPKSPDKAHLNLHINSLELGDSAVYFCASSNEGQGNQPQHFGDGTRLSIL.

The table lists this clonotype with many counts. The rearrangement links TRBV6-2 or TRBV6-3 to TRBJ2-1, with a possible D match to TRBD1 (6 bases). The germline CDR1 and CDR2 sequences are MNHEY and SVGEGT. The CDR3 is 16 residues long. Trimming cost V 7 bases and J 6 bases, with 22 bases left between them. CDR3: CASKRARTDRFNEQFF. In nucleotides, the CDR3 is TGTGCCAGCAAGAGAGCCAGGACAGACAGGTTCAATGAGCAGTTCTTC.

This clonotype was counted many times. The J gene is TRBJ2-1, the V gene TRBV5-1, with D possibly TRBD2 on 6 matching bases. Germline loops: CDR1 SGHRS, CDR2 YFSETQ. The V and J ends lost 4 bases and 7 bases respectively, with 18 bases between them. The CDR3 length is 15 residues. The CDR3, as DNA: TGCGCCAGCAGCCCTATACTAGCCCAGAATAATGAGCAGTTCTTC. This gives the protein CASSPILAQNNEQFF.

Ten or more counts support this clonotype. This chain uses TRBV19 with TRBJ2-1; possibly TRBD2 for D (5 bases). The CDR3 has 16 amino acids. Between the trimmed V and J ends, which lost 5 bases and 2 bases, there was a span of 16 bases. Germline V gives CDR1 LNHDA, CDR2 SQIVND (reference sequence). CDR3 region: CASSPVISATYNEQFF. The CDR3 bases are TGTGCCAGTAGTCCGGTTATTAGCGCTACCTACAATGAGCAGTTCTTC.

This clonotype was seen at least ten times. This rearrangement joins TRBV5-1 to TRBJ2-3; no clear D. The V and J ends lost 0 bases and 2 bases respectively, with 10 bases between them. This CDR3 spans 15 amino acids. Germline values: CDR1 SGHRS, CDR2 YFSETQ. The CDR3 here is CASSLDGSPTDTQYF. For the CDR3, the DNA is TGCGCCAGCAGCTTGGATGGCAGCCCCACAGATACGCAGTATTTT.

Many counts were recorded for this clonotype. The rearrangement uses TRBV5-1 and TRBJ1-4; 8 bases map to TRBD1. Losses at the gene ends were 5 bases for V and 8 bases for J; bases not matched to a gene: 8. This CDR3 has 14 amino acids. Germline CDR1 SGHRS, CDR2 YFSETQ. CDR3 in DNA: TGCGCCAGCAGGATTAATACAGGGGGAGAAAAACTGTTTTTT. Translating gives CASRINTGGEKLFF.

Ten or more counts support this clonotype. The chain joins TRBV29-1 to TRBJ1-5; D gene ambiguous. Germline-derived CDR1 and CDR2 are SQVTM and ANQGSEA. The CDR3 length is 13 residues. Trimming cost V 4 bases and J 2 bases, with 9 bases left between them. The CDR3 loop reads CSVGEAGNQPQHF. The CDR3 bases are TGCAGCGTTGGAGAGGCAGGCAATCAGCCCCAGCATTTT.

Many counts were recorded for this clonotype. The rearrangement uses TRBV5-1 and TRBJ1-1; D remains unclear. The ends were cut back, 0 bases at V and 5 bases at J, with 11 bases in the middle. CDR1 is SGHRS, CDR2 YFSETQ, per germline. The CDR3 runs 14 residues. As DNA, the CDR3 is TGCGCCAGCAGCTTGGATCGGGTCAGGACTGAAGCTTTCTTT. Protein product: CASSLDRVRTEAFF.

At least ten counts were recorded for this clonotype. The V gene is TRBV7-8, the J gene TRBJ2-6, with a tentative D call TRBD2 (5 bases). Trimming shortened V by 3 bases and J by 4 bases, and 16 bases separated the two germline ends. In germline, CDR1 is SGHVS, CDR2 FQNEAQ. This CDR3 comprises 17 residues. CDR3 bases: TGTGCCAGCAGCTTTGATCGCAGAGGGCTCGGGGCCAACGTCCTGACTTTC. Encoded protein: CASSFDRRGLGANVLTF.

This clonotype was counted at least ten times. The rearrangement uses TRBV5-1 and TRBJ1-2; tentatively, D is TRBD1 (6 bases). The CDR3 runs to 14 residues. Per the germline V gene, CDR1 is SGHRS and CDR2 is YFSETQ. The V and J ends lost 4 bases and 8 bases respectively, with 18 bases between them. CDR3 coding DNA: TGCGCCAGCAGCCCTGTGGCAGGGGCACACGGCTACACCTTC. Its translation is CASSPVAGAHGYTF.

This clonotype has at least ten counts. The V gene is TRBV29-1, the J gene TRBJ2-1, with 10 positions matching TRBD2. CDR1 and CDR2 from the germline V gene are SQVTM and ANQGSEA. This CDR3 spans 14 amino acids. V shed 6 bases and J 8 bases; nucleotides not matched to a gene: 10. The CDR3 loop is CSVEGTSVPHEQFF. The CDR3 DNA is TGCAGCGTGGAGGGGACTAGCGTTCCCCATGAGCAGTTCTTC.

This clonotype appeared many times. The rearrangement links TRBV5-1 to TRBJ2-7; TRBD1 matches 8 bases. Germline trimming cut 1 base from V and 2 bases from J; bases unmatched to any gene: 2. Germline CDR1 and CDR2: SGHRS and YFSETQ. The CDR3 extends over 14 amino acids. In nucleotides, the CDR3 is TGCGCCAGCAGCTTGAGGACAGGGACCTACGAGCAGTACTTC. Its translation: CASSLRTGTYEQYF.

This clonotype was observed at least ten times. The chain employs TRBV7-2 and TRBJ2-1; D might be TRBD2 (6 bases). CDR1 and CDR2 (germline): SGHTA, FQGNSA. Trimming pared 5 bases from V and 9 bases from J, leaving 14 bases between. The CDR3 spans 13 residues. CDR3 nucleotide sequence: TGTGCCAGCAGCCCAAACACTAGCAGTGAGCAGTTCTTC. It translates to CASSPNTSSEQFF.

This clonotype has at least ten counts. The genes are TRBV20-1 and TRBJ1-1; 7 bases are a match to TRBD1. The junction had 7 bases not matched to a gene; V was cut back by 6 bases and J by 3 bases. The CDR3 length is 13 residues. Germline assignment: CDR1 DFQATT and CDR2 SNEGSKA (reference sequence). CDR3 nucleotide sequence: TGCAGTGCACCAAAAACAGGGGACACTGAAGCTTTCTTT. Residues: CSAPKTGDTEAFF.

CDR3: CASSLGGLPQETQYF. The CDR3 nucleotides are TGTGCCAGCAGCTTAGGAGGACTGCCTCAAGAGACCCAGTACTTC. J is TRBJ2-5 and V is TRBV7-3, with TRBD2 as a possible D gene (5 bases). The CDR3 runs to 15 residues. Germline V lookup: CDR1 SGHTA, CDR2 FQGTGA. V was shortened by 2 bases and J by 2 bases, with 12 bases between the two germline ends.

This clonotype was seen many times. This sequence joins TRBV7-2 and TRBJ2-3; 9 nucleotides agree with TRBD2. The CDR3 covers 16 residues. Germline CDR1 reads SGHTA; CDR2 reads FQGNSA. Losses at the gene ends were 5 bases for V and 2 bases for J; bases not matched to a gene: 8. The CDR3 nucleotides are TGTGCCAGCAGCGTGCGTAGCGGGGGATCCACAGATACGCAGTATTTT. Residues: CASSVRSGGSTDTQYF.

Many counts were recorded for this clonotype. This rearrangement joins TRBV7-9 to TRBJ2-2; TRBD2 matches 7 bases. The J segment lost 5 bases and the V segment lost 5 bases, leaving 11 bases of the junction unmatched. Per germline, CDR1 SEHNR and CDR2 FQNEAQ (reference sequence). CDR3 length: 16 residues. The CDR3 region is CASSRTPGGLTGELFF. Written as DNA, the CDR3 is TGTGCCAGCAGCCGAACGCCGGGGGGTCTGACCGGGGAGCTGTTTTTT. Looking up the rest from reference TRBV7-9 and TRBJ2-2 gives the full variable domain: DTGVSQNPRHKITKRGQNVTFRCDPISEHNRLYWYRQTLGQGPEFLTYFQNEAQLEKSRLLSDRFSAERPKGSFSTLEIQRTEQGDSAMYLCASSRTPGGLTGELFFGEGSRLTVL.

This clonotype was counted many times. The genes are TRBV7-8 and TRBJ2-5, with D perhaps assigned TRBD1 or TRBD2 (5 bases each). Germline-derived CDR1 and CDR2 are SGHVS and FQNEAQ. V was cut by 0 bases and J by 7 bases, with 12 bases left in between. The CDR3 extends over 14 amino acids. The chain's CDR3 is CASSLAGDGGTQYF. In DNA, the CDR3 is TGTGCCAGCAGCTTAGCTGGGGATGGGGGGACCCAGTACTTC.

Many counts were recorded for this clonotype. The chain employs TRBV10-3 and TRBJ2-1; D might be TRBD2 (6 bases). The CDR3 totals 14 residues. CDR1 and CDR2 (germline): ENHRY, SYGVKD. V was shortened by 4 bases and J by 3 bases, with 10 bases between the two germline ends. The CDR3 nucleotides read TGTGCCATCAGTGCCGGGACTGGCTACAATGAGCAGTTCTTC. The encoded protein is CAISAGTGYNEQFF.

This clonotype was recorded at least ten times. The V gene is TRBV5-1, the J gene TRBJ2-5; 10 bases are shared with TRBD2. After removal of 9 bases from V and 2 bases from J, the junction contained 13 bases not matched to a gene. The CDR3 totals 16 residues. CDR1 is SGHRS, CDR2 YFSETQ, per germline. CDR3 nucleotides: TGCGCCACCACGGGGGCTAGCGGGGGAGCACAAGAGACCCAGTACTTC. It yields the protein CATTGASGGAQETQYF.

This clonotype was observed many times. This sequence joins TRBV6-2 or TRBV6-3 and TRBJ2-1; 7 bases map to TRBD2. This CDR3 comprises 15 residues. Trimming took 2 bases from V and 4 from J; bases not matched to a gene: 5. Germline V gives CDR1 MNHEY, CDR2 SVGEGT. The CDR3 nucleotides are TGTGCCAGCAGTTACGGGGGGACTAATTACAATGAGCAGTTCTTC. This translates into CASSYGGTNYNEQFF.

CDR3 sequence (DNA): TGTGCCAGCAGCCATCTGGGGGTGGGACAGGTGAACTATGGCTACACCTTC. This encodes CASSHLGVGQVNYGYTF. The chain carries TRBV3-1 and TRBJ1-2; 8 bases are a match to TRBD1. The germline V gene has CDR1 LGHDT and CDR2 YNNKEL (reference sequence). The CDR3 runs 17 residues. After removal of 3 bases from V and 2 bases from J, the junction contained 11 bases not matched to a gene.

This clonotype was recorded at least ten times. V gene TRBV29-1 combines with J gene TRBJ2-7; TRBD1 matches at 8 bases. V gave up 4 bases and J gave up 3 bases; unmatched junction bases: 5. Looked up from germline, CDR1 is SQVTM and CDR2 is ANQGSEA. CDR3 length: 13 amino acids. CDR3 DNA: TGCAGCGTTGCCTGGACAGGGAACTACGAGCAGTACTTC. Amino acids: CSVAWTGNYEQYF.

The sample holds many counts of this clonotype. The gene calls are TRBV5-1 and TRBJ2-2; a possible D gene is TRBD2 (5 bases). This CDR3 is 17 amino acids long. The germline gives CDR1 SGHRS, CDR2 YFSETQ. Trimming took off 0 bases at V and 5 bases at J, with 17 bases between the two ends. CDR3 amino acids: CASSLAFRDTATGELFF. CDR3 sequence (DNA): TGCGCCAGCAGCTTGGCCTTCCGGGATACCGCAACCGGGGAGCTGTTTTTT.